Presented here are 22 T cell receptor beta chains from one specimen sequenced in a study of shared clonotypes between healthy human individuals. Generated by immunoSEQ multiplex PCR, the TCRdb table keeps only in-frame clones and is missing some. The sample shows over a million clones, roughly 98.5% of them seen only once. The sample taken for sequencing was naive CD4+ T cells sorted from blood. Subset meaning: CD45RA+ positively selected. The receptors were sampled from a man aged 25 to 45 in good health.

The rearrangement joins TRBV6-5 to TRBJ2-1; D not resolved. The CDR3 has 14 residues. V dropped 3 bases and J dropped 6 bases, with 12 bases sitting between them. Germline V gives CDR1 MNHEY, CDR2 SVGAGI. In DNA form, the CDR3 reads TGTGCCAGCAGTTATCTCGGTCCGGGCAATGAGCAGTTCTTC. This translates into CASSYLGPGNEQFF.

The rearrangement links TRBV10-3 to TRBJ1-3, with D perhaps TRBD1 (5 bases). The V and J ends lost 0 bases and 1 base respectively, with 16 bases between them. The CDR3 spans 18 residues. Germline V gives CDR1 ENHRY, CDR2 SYGVKD. CDR3 loop: CAISESYKITGSGNTIYF. CDR3 DNA: TGTGCCATCAGTGAGTCCTACAAAATTACAGGTTCTGGAAACACCATATATTTT.

This chain uses TRBV19 with TRBJ2-1; 11 nucleotides align to TRBD1. The junction had 10 bases not matched to a gene; V was cut back by 5 bases and J by 13 bases. Germline assignment: CDR1 LNHDA and CDR2 SQIVND (reference sequence). This CDR3 region has 14 residues. In DNA form, the CDR3 reads TGTGCCAGTAGTCCAACGGACAGGGGGCGTTATCAGTTCTTC. This gives the protein CASSPTDRGRYQFF. The full variable domain, its missing parts supplied by reference TRBV19 and TRBJ2-1, is DGGITQSPKYLFRKEGQNVTLSCEQNLNHDAMYWYRQDPGQGLRLIYYSQIVNDFQKGDIAEGYSVSREKKESFPLTVTSAQKNPTAFYLCASSPTDRGRYQFFGPGTRLTVL.

V is TRBV15 and J is TRBJ2-3; the match to TRBD2 covers 7 bases. The V gene's germline CDR1 is LNHNV and CDR2 YYDKDF (reference sequence). The V gene end was trimmed by 6 bases and the J gene end by 0 bases; junction bases not matched to a gene: 9. The CDR3 loop spans 16 amino acids. CDR3 DNA: TGTGCCACCAGTAGACGGCGGGAGCAGAGCACAGATACGCAGTATTTT. Encoded protein: CATSRRREQSTDTQYF.

The V and J genes are TRBV5-6 and TRBJ2-5; D call uncertain. The V end was cut by 4 bases, the J end by 2 bases, with 18 bases between. There are 16 residues in the CDR3. Germline CDR1 is SGHDT and CDR2 is YYEEEE. CDR3 sequence reads: CASSRARALGQETQYF. Written as DNA, the CDR3 is TGTGCCAGCAGCCGGGCCCGCGCGCTCGGACAAGAGACCCAGTACTTC. The variable domain in full, completed from reference TRBV5-6 and TRBJ2-5, reads DAGVTQSPTHLIKTRGQQVTLRCSPKSGHDTVSWYQQALGQGPQFIFQYYEEEERQRGNFPDRFSGHQFPNYSSELNVNALLLGDSALYLCASSRARALGQETQYFGPGTRLLVL.

The chain is built from TRBV6-5 and TRBJ1-4; D ambiguous. CDR3 length equals 14 residues. From germline, CDR1 is MNHEY and CDR2 SVGAGI. Trimming pared 2 bases from V and 8 bases from J, leaving 12 bases between. Here the CDR3 DNA reads TGTGCCAGCAGTTACAAGCGAACGGCGGAAAAACTGTTTTTT. Translated, it gives CASSYKRTAEKLFF.

V is TRBV7-9 and J is TRBJ2-3; TRBD2 matches at 9 bases. J gave up 3 bases and V 5 bases, and 9 bases lay outside the gene matches. The CDR3 contains 16 residues. Germline CDR1 is SEHNR and CDR2 is FQNEAQ (reference sequence). The CDR3 region is CASSPEVAGVTDTQYF. CDR3 nucleotides: TGTGCCAGCAGCCCGGAGGTAGCGGGAGTTACAGATACGCAGTATTTT.

The CDR3 DNA follows: TGTGCCAGCGCTACCGGGACACAGAACACTGAAGCTTTCTTT. Translation gives CASATGTQNTEAFF. V and J are TRBV28 and TRBJ1-1, with D possibly being TRBD1 (6 bases). Germline CDR1 and CDR2: MDHEN and SYDVKM. The CDR3 spans 14 residues. V was cut by 8 bases and J by 1 base, with 14 bases left in between.

The chain uses TRBV28 and TRBJ1-2; 7 nucleotides agree with TRBD1. The J segment lost 8 bases and the V segment lost 2 bases, leaving 5 bases of the junction unmatched. There are 13 residues in the CDR3. CDR1 and CDR2 from the germline V gene are MDHEN and SYDVKM. CDR3 region: CASSLGQAWGYTF. The CDR3 DNA sequence: TGTGCCAGCAGTTTAGGACAGGCCTGGGGCTACACCTTC.

This rearrangement joins TRBV7-3 to TRBJ2-7; D might be TRBD1 (6 bases). This CDR3 is built from 15 residues. The germline V gene has CDR1 SGHTA and CDR2 FQGTGA. The V end was cut by 2 bases, the J end by 2 bases, with 13 bases between. For the CDR3, the DNA is TGTGCCAGCAGCTTAGGTGGGGGCCCGCCCTACGAGCAGTACTTC. Residues: CASSLGGGPPYEQYF.

V gene TRBV5-6 combines with J gene TRBJ2-7; D assignment may be TRBD1 or TRBD2 (5 bases each). The CDR3 covers 15 residues. Per germline, CDR1 SGHDT and CDR2 YYEEEE. Trimming stripped 0 bases from V and 2 bases from J, with 12 bases between. CDR3 residues: CASSLEGLAAYEQYF. The CDR3 bases are TGTGCCAGCAGCTTGGAGGGGCTAGCCGCCTACGAGCAGTACTTC.

The rearrangement links TRBV5-1 to TRBJ2-1, with TRBD2 matching over 13 bases. With 0 bases clipped from V and 8 bases from J, the junction kept 5 bases outside the gene matches. CDR3 length: 16 amino acids. The germline CDR1 and CDR2 sequences are SGHRS and YFSETQ. The CDR3 DNA reads TGCGCCAGCAGCTTGGCCGGGACTAGCGGGAAAGATGAGCAGTTCTTC. It yields the protein CASSLAGTSGKDEQFF. Using reference TRBV5-1 and TRBJ2-1 for the parts outside the CDR3, the full variable domain is KAGVTQTPRYLIKTRGQQVTLSCSPISGHRSVSWYQQTPGQGLQFLFEYFSETQRNKGNFPGRFSGRQFSNSRSEMNVSTLELGDSALYLCASSLAGTSGKDEQFFGPGTRLTVL.

V usage is TRBV28 and J usage is TRBJ2-1; TRBD1 agrees at 9 bases. CDR3 length equals 15 residues. Looked up from germline, CDR1 is MDHEN and CDR2 is SYDVKM. V was pared by 5 bases and J by 5 bases, with 7 bases of the junction left unmatched. CDR3 DNA sequence: TGTGCCAGCAGTACCCCGGGACAGGGTAACAATGAGCAGTTCTTC. Translation: CASSTPGQGNNEQFF.

This chain uses TRBV6-5 with TRBJ1-1; D remains unclear. CDR1 is MNHEY and CDR2 is SVGAGI in the germline V gene. With 9 bases removed from V and 1 base from J, the gap between germline ends came to 9 bases. CDR3 length equals 12 residues. Here the CDR3 DNA reads TGTGCCAGTAGATACCGGAACACTGAAGCTTTCTTT. Translated: CASRYRNTEAFF.

The rearrangement joins TRBV10-3 to TRBJ2-3; 7 nucleotides line up with TRBD2. Germline-derived CDR1 and CDR2 are ENHRY and SYGVKD. This CDR3 region has 14 residues. The junction had 4 bases not matched to a gene; V was cut back by 3 bases and J by 4 bases. The CDR3 region is CAISDSAGADTQYF. The CDR3 DNA sequence: TGTGCCATCAGTGACTCTGCGGGAGCAGATACGCAGTATTTT.

This chain connects TRBV6-6 to TRBJ2-7, with 9 bases aligning to TRBD1. The germline V gene has CDR1 MNHNY and CDR2 SVGAGI (reference sequence). The CDR3 sequence is 15 residues long. V dropped 6 bases and J dropped 6; count of bases not matched to a gene: 12. In nucleotides, the CDR3 is TGTGCCAGCAGCCCCACAGGGGGCTTGGGACTCGAGCAGTACTTC. Translation: CASSPTGGLGLEQYF.

The J gene is TRBJ2-5, the V gene TRBV27, with 10 bases aligning to TRBD2. Germline loops: CDR1 MNHEY, CDR2 SMNVEV (reference sequence). The length of the CDR3 is 15 residues. The V gene end was trimmed by 3 bases and the J gene end by 4 bases; junction bases not matched to a gene: 5. CDR3 residues: CASSFSLAGVETQYF. CDR3 in DNA: TGTGCCAGCAGTTTCAGTCTAGCGGGAGTAGAGACCCAGTACTTC.

A word on this clone: The same CDR3 arises from other DNA sequences in this sample as well. V usage is TRBV11-2 and J usage is TRBJ2-7, with D perhaps given as TRBD1 or TRBD2 (6 bases each). Germline assignment: CDR1 SGHAT and CDR2 FQNNGV. V was shortened by 1 base and J by 2 bases, with 12 bases between the two germline ends. CDR3 length equals 15 residues. The CDR3 is CASSLGRGSAYEQYF. CDR3 DNA sequence: TGTGCCAGCAGCTTAGGGAGGGGGAGCGCCTACGAGCAGTACTTC.

The chain joins TRBV4-1 to TRBJ1-2; D is ambiguous. CDR1 and CDR2 (germline): MGHRA, YSYEKL. CDR3 length equals 13 residues. Trimming removed 0 bases from V and 13 bases from J, with 15 bases in between. CDR3 nucleotide sequence: TGCGCCAGCAGCCAAGATTACCTGGCAGGCGGCACCTTC. Protein product: CASSQDYLAGGTF.

As concerns this clone: The sample has other DNA sequences that encode this CDR3 too. The V and J genes are TRBV29-1 and TRBJ2-2; D gene uncertain. The CDR3 has 11 amino acids. The germline V gene has CDR1 SQVTM and CDR2 ANQGSEA. V lost 4 bases and J lost 2, with 2 bases in between. CDR3 amino acids: CSVGNTGELFF. CDR3 nucleotides: TGCAGCGTTGGCAACACCGGGGAGCTGTTTTTT.

V is TRBV7-2 and J is TRBJ1-5; TRBD1 matches at 10 bases. J gave up 9 bases and V 4 bases, and 12 bases lay outside the gene matches. Germline loops: CDR1 SGHTA, CDR2 FQGNSA. The CDR3 extends over 16 amino acids. The chain's CDR3 is CASSSTGDRGFRPQHF. As DNA, the CDR3 is TGTGCCAGCAGCTCAACCGGGGACAGGGGATTTCGGCCCCAGCATTTT.

The V call is TRBV29-1, the J call TRBJ2-1, with 7 bases identical to TRBD1. The J segment lost 5 bases and the V segment lost 5 bases, leaving 6 bases of the junction unmatched. Germline V gives CDR1 SQVTM, CDR2 ANQGSEA. CDR3 length: 13 residues. The CDR3 here is CSVLTGRHNEQFF. In DNA, the CDR3 is TGCAGCGTTTTGACAGGGCGCCACAATGAGCAGTTCTTC.